This passage covers 17 T cell receptor beta chains from one sample sequenced in a study of T-cell memory formation after mild COVID-19. MiXCR was run by TCRdb on the 5' RACE reads, yielding one entry per CDR3 protein. The sample gives hundreds of thousands of distinct CDR3 sequences, roughly 17% of which show up once; roughly 21% is in the top ten. Sequenced: PBMCs or a T cell subset sorted from them (not recorded which). The receptors derive from a man between 18 and 35 years old who had mild COVID-19 (a few samples of this study predate the infection). Cell type and time point are not known.

The CDR3 DNA sequence: TGTGCCACCAGCCGGGGGAGGGCACAGTCCGTAGGGAATTCACCCCTCCACTTT. Protein product: CATSRGRAQSVGNSPLHF. V is TRBV15 and J is TRBJ1-6; TRBD1 is a possible D gene (5 bases). CDR3 length equals 18 residues. V gave up 5 bases and J gave up 7 bases, with 24 bases separating them. From germline, CDR1 is LNHNV and CDR2 YYDKDF (reference sequence).

There are many counts of this clonotype. The V and J genes are TRBV6-1 and TRBJ2-1; D not certain. V was shortened by 1 base and J by 10 bases, with 8 bases between the two germline ends. This CDR3 spans 12 amino acids. Germline-derived CDR1 and CDR2 are MNHNS and SASEGT. CDR3 coding DNA: TGTGCCAGCAGTGAAGGGGTGGCAGAGCAGTTCTTC. This encodes CASSEGVAEQFF.

This chain links TRBV29-1 with TRBJ1-4; D may be TRBD1 (6 bases). The germline V gene has CDR1 SQVTM and CDR2 ANQGSEA. The CDR3 runs 13 residues. Between the trimmed V and J ends, which lost 6 bases and 5 bases, there was a span of 13 bases. CDR3: CSVLQGPNEKLFF. CDR3 coding DNA: TGCAGCGTACTACAGGGACCCAATGAAAAACTGTTTTTT.

The genes are TRBV20-1 and TRBJ2-3; 12 bases match TRBD2. Trimming at V came to 2 bases and at J to 4 bases, leaving 4 bases not matched to a gene. The CDR3 totals 15 residues. The germline CDR1 and CDR2 sequences are DFQATT and SNEGSKA (reference sequence). The CDR3 is CSARLAGGPPDTQYF. Written as DNA, the CDR3 is TGCAGTGCTAGACTAGCGGGGGGGCCTCCAGATACGCAGTATTTT.

This clonotype was observed a few times. The chain recombines TRBV3-1 with TRBJ1-5, with D possibly being TRBD1 (5 bases). CDR1 and CDR2 (germline): LGHDT, YNNKEL (reference sequence). CDR3 length equals 16 residues. V lost 0 bases, J lost 2 bases, and 11 bases lay in between. The CDR3 DNA sequence: TGTGCCAGCAGCCAAGATAAGGGACGAGGCAATCAGCCCCAGCATTTT. The encoded protein is CASSQDKGRGNQPQHF.

This clonotype has only a few counts. The genes are TRBV15 and TRBJ2-7; D is ambiguous. Germline loops: CDR1 LNHNV, CDR2 YYDKDF (reference sequence). V was cut by 0 bases and J by 3 bases, with 6 bases left in between. CDR3 length equals 13 residues. Here the CDR3 reads CATSRDRGYEQYF. Here the CDR3 DNA reads TGTGCCACCAGCAGAGATCGCGGCTACGAGCAGTACTTC.

This clonotype showed up just a few times. The rearrangement links TRBV7-9 to TRBJ1-2; no clear D gene. The length of the CDR3 is 13 residues. Deletions cut 1 base from V and 4 bases from J, with 7 bases between. The germline V gene encodes CDR1 SEHNR and CDR2 FQNEAQ (reference sequence). CDR3 sequence (DNA): TGTGCCAGCAGCTTAGTCACGGGCTATGGCTACACCTTC. This translates into CASSLVTGYGYTF. Using reference TRBV7-9 and TRBJ1-2 for the parts outside the CDR3, the full variable domain is DTGVSQNPRHKITKRGQNVTFRCDPISEHNRLYWYRQTLGQGPEFLTYFQNEAQLEKSRLLSDRFSAERPKGSFSTLEIQRTEQGDSAMYLCASSLVTGYGYTFGSGTRLTVV.

The chain uses TRBV20-1 and TRBJ2-4; 7 bases map to TRBD2. This CDR3 region has 14 residues. Looked up from germline, CDR1 is DFQATT and CDR2 is SNEGSKA (reference sequence). With 5 bases clipped from V and 9 bases from J, the junction kept 13 bases outside the gene matches. The CDR3, as DNA: TGCAGTGCTCGGCCGGGAGGTACGAGAACCATTCAGTACTTC. Its protein product is CSARPGGTRTIQYF.

V gene TRBV15 combines with J gene TRBJ1-5; TRBD1 might be the D (5 bases). Trimming removed 1 base at V and 7 bases at J, with 14 bases between. The CDR3 contains 15 residues. Looked up from germline, CDR1 is LNHNV and CDR2 is YYDKDF (reference sequence). The CDR3 sequence: CATSRVGGAGQPQHF. In DNA, the CDR3 is TGTGCCACCAGCAGAGTAGGAGGGGCGGGGCAGCCCCAGCATTTT.

Only one count was recorded for this clonotype. The rearrangement uses TRBV7-9 and TRBJ1-1; D is undetermined. CDR1 and CDR2 (germline): SEHNR, FQNEAQ (reference sequence). V lost 1 base and J lost 0, with 9 bases in between. The CDR3 is 15 residues long. Here the CDR3 reads CASSLGTQMNTEAFF. The CDR3 DNA reads TGTGCCAGCAGCTTAGGGACTCAGATGAACACTGAAGCTTTCTTT.

V usage is TRBV30 and J usage is TRBJ1-2; a possible D gene is TRBD1 (5 bases). Trimming cost V 3 bases and J 4 bases, with 15 bases left between them. Per the germline V gene, CDR1 is GTSNPN and CDR2 is SVGIG (reference sequence). The CDR3 runs to 14 residues. The DNA for the CDR3 is TGTGCCTGGAGCCTGGGGGGGGTACCCTATGGCTACACCTTC. This gives the protein CAWSLGGVPYGYTF.

This clonotype has at least ten counts. The rearrangement uses TRBV12-3 or TRBV12-4 and TRBJ1-1; perhaps TRBD1 as D (5 bases). The ends were cut back, 10 bases at V and 5 bases at J, with 17 bases in the middle. The CDR3 extends over 13 amino acids. The CDR3, as DNA: TGTGCCACTCTCCGGACCCAGGGAACTGAAGCTTTCTTT. This gives the protein CATLRTQGTEAFF.

The table lists this clonotype with a few counts. V usage is TRBV2 and J usage is TRBJ1-5; 7 bases fit TRBD1. The CDR3 covers 14 residues. Losses at the gene ends were 6 bases for V and 0 bases for J; bases not matched to a gene: 2. CDR1 SNHLY and CDR2 FYNNEI come from the germline V gene. The CDR3 region is CASRGDSSNQPQHF. The CDR3 DNA sequence: TGTGCCAGCAGGGGGGACAGTAGCAATCAGCCCCAGCATTTT.

CDR3 in amino acids: CSAPQPGPPSSEQYF. DNA of the CDR3: TGCAGTGCTCCACAGCCGGGACCGCCTTCGAGCGAGCAGTACTTC. The chain is built from TRBV20-1 and TRBJ2-7; D possibly uses TRBD1 or TRBD2 (5 bases each). CDR3 length equals 15 residues. V lost 5 bases to trimming and J lost 6 bases, with 23 bases between them. The V gene's germline CDR1 is DFQATT and CDR2 SNEGSKA (reference sequence).

This clonotype came up a few times. The chain employs TRBV6-2 or TRBV6-3 and TRBJ1-1, with D tentatively TRBD1 (6 bases). Germline assignment: CDR1 MNHEY and CDR2 SVGEGT. This CDR3 is built from 13 residues. V lost 8 bases to trimming and J lost 2 bases, with 12 bases between them. The CDR3: CASAVQGNTEAFF. As DNA, the CDR3 is TGTGCCAGCGCGGTACAGGGAAACACTGAAGCTTTCTTT.

This clonotype was recorded a few times. The rearrangement joins TRBV4-3 to TRBJ2-1; TRBD2 is a possible D gene (6 bases). The germline V and J ends were trimmed by 4 bases and 6 bases, with 13 bases remaining between them. Germline loops: CDR1 LGHNA, CDR2 YSLEER. The CDR3 runs to 14 residues. CDR3 protein: CASSREAQGNEQFF. The CDR3 DNA is TGCGCCAGCAGCCGGGAGGCGCAGGGCAATGAGCAGTTCTTC.

Only a few counts were recorded for this clonotype. V is TRBV7-9 and J is TRBJ2-7, with no clear D. The CDR3 is made up of 14 amino acids. Per germline, CDR1 SEHNR and CDR2 FQNEAQ (reference sequence). Trimming shortened V by 7 bases and J by 4 bases, and 17 bases separated the two germline ends. Here the CDR3 reads CASTRLPPVYEQYF. In DNA, the CDR3 is TGTGCCAGCACCCGTCTACCTCCGGTATACGAGCAGTACTTC.